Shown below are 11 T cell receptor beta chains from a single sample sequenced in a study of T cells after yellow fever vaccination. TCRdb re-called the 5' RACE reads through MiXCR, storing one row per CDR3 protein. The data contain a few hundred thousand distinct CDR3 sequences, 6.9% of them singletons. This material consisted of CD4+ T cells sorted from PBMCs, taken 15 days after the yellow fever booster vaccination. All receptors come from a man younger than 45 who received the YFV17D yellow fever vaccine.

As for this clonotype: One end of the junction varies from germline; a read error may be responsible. The CDR3 bases are TGCAGTGGAAAGGACTCCTATATTGGGTCCTTC. This codes for CSGKDSYIGSF. The V and J genes are TRBV20-1 and TRBJ2-1, with D possibly being TRBD2 (5 bases). The CDR3 length is 11 residues. Germline V CDR1 and CDR2: DFQATT, SNEGSKA (reference sequence).

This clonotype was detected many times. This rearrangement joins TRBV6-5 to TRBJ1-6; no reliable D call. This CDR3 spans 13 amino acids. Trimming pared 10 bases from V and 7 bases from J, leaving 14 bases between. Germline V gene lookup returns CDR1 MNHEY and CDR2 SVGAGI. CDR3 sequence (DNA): TGTGCCATCAGACGGGGTAAAAATTCACCCCTCCACTTT. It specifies CAIRRGKNSPLHF.

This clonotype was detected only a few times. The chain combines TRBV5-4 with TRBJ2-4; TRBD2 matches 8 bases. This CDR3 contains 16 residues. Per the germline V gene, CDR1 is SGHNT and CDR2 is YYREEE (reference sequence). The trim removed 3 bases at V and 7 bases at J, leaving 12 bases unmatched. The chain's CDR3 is CASSSPEPGLDNIQYF. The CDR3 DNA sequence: TGTGCCAGCAGCTCTCCCGAACCGGGACTAGATAACATTCAGTACTTC. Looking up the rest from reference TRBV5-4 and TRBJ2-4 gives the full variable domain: ETGVTQSPTHLIKTRGQQVTLRCSSQSGHNTVSWYQQALGQGPQFIFQYYREEENGRGNFPPRFSGLQFPNYSSELNVNALELDDSALYLCASSSPEPGLDNIQYFGAGTRLSVL.

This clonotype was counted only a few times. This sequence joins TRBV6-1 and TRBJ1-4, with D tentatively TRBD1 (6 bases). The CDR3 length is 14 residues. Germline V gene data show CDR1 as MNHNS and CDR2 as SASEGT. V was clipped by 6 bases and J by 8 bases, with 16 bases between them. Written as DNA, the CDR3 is TGTGCCAGCAGGCCGACAGGAGGCTTGGAAAAACTGTTTTTT. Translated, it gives CASRPTGGLEKLFF.

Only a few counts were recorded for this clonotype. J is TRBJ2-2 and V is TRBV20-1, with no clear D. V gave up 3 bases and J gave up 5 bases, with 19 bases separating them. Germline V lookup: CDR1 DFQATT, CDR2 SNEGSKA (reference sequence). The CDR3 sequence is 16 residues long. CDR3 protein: CSASGTATQGTGELFF. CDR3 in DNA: TGCAGTGCTAGTGGTACAGCGACCCAAGGGACCGGGGAGCTGTTTTTT.

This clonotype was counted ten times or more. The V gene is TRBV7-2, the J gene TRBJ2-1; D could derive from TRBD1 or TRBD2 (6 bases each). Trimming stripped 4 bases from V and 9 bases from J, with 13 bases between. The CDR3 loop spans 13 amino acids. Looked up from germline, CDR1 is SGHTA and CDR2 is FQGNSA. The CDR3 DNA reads TGTGCCAGCAGCTCCCAGGGGCGGGGTGAGCAGTTCTTC. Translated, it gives CASSSQGRGEQFF.

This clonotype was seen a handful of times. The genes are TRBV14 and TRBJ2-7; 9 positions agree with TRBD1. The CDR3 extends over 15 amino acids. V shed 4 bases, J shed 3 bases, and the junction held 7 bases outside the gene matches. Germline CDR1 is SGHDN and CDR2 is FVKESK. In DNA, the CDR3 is TGTGCCAGCAGCCTGCAAGCGGGACAGGGCTACGAGCAGTACTTC. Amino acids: CASSLQAGQGYEQYF. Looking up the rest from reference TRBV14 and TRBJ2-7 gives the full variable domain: EAGVTQFPSHSVIEKGQTVTLRCDPISGHDNLYWYRRVMGKEIKFLLHFVKESKQDESGMPNNRFLAERTGGTYSTLKVQPAELEDSGVYFCASSLQAGQGYEQYFGPGTRLTVT.

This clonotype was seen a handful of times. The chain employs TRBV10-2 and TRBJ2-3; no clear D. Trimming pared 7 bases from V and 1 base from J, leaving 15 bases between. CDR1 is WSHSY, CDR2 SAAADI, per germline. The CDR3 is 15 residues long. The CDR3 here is CASTEGSWGTDTQYF. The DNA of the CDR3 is TGCGCCAGCACCGAAGGATCCTGGGGCACAGATACGCAGTATTTT.

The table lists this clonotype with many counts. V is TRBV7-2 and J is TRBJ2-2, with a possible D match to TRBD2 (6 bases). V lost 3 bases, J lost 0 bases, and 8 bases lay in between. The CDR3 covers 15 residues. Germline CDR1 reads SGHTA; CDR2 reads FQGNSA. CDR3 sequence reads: CASSFSGTNTGELFF. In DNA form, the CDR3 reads TGTGCCAGCAGCTTTAGCGGAACGAACACCGGGGAGCTGTTTTTT.

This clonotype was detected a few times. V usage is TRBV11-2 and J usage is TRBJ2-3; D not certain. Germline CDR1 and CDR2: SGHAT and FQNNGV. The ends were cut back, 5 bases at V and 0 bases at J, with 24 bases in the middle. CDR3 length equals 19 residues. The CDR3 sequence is CASSPTWGNPGASTDTQYF. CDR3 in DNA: TGTGCCAGCAGCCCCACGTGGGGTAACCCCGGTGCTAGCACAGATACGCAGTATTTT.

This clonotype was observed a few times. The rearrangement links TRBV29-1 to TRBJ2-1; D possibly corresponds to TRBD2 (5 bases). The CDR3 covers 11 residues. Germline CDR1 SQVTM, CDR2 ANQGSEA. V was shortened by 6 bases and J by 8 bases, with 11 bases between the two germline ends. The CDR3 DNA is TGCAGCGTAAGCGGCCTCGATGAGCAGTTCTTC. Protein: CSVSGLDEQFF.